The clone carrying this T cell receptor beta chain was recorded only once. TCRdb re-called the 5' RACE reads through MiXCR, storing one row per CDR3 protein. The data hold over 300,000 distinct CDR3 sequences, with roughly 19% observed a single time. The CDR3 has 17 amino acids. The germline V and J ends were trimmed by 3 bases and 7 bases, with 22 bases remaining between them. The data stem from a study of T-cell memory formation after mild COVID-19. V usage is TRBV12-3 or TRBV12-4 and J usage is TRBJ2-1; TRBD2 is a possible D gene (6 bases). The clonotype was recovered from a man aged 18 to 29 who had mild COVID-19 (a few samples of this study predate the infection). Cell type and time point are not known. The specimen was PBMCs or a T cell subset sorted from them (not recorded which). CDR3 region: CASSFRLVGRRQNEQFF. CDR3 nucleotides: TGTGCCAGCAGTTTTCGGCTTGTTGGGAGGAGACAAAATGAGCAGTTCTTC.